This record looks at one T cell receptor (beta chain) sequence and its context. Original processing methods: It was from reference gene primer amplification that nucleated cell counts were estimated. This table comes from immunoSEQ multiplex PCR, and its TCRdb copy is limited to in-frame clones, with some not included. That table gives V, J and clone size, and the DNA gave D and trimming. The sample lists tens of thousands of clones, about 90% occurring once. CDR3 length: 12 residues. The trim removed 11 bases at V and 3 bases at J, leaving 4 bases unmatched. Germline V gene lookup returns CDR1 SEHNR and CDR2 FQNEAQ (reference sequence). These data are taken from a study of blood T cell repertoires in COVID-19. As for the study in general: Samples of COVID-19 (acute and convalescent) were obtained from the United States, Italy and Spain. In each case, the material was cDNA or gDNA derived from T cells, B-cell-depleted T cells, or PBMCs.

What was sequenced was peripheral blood. The source is a young woman in a cohort sampled during active COVID-19. The V gene is TRBV7-9, the J gene TRBJ2-1; 7 nucleotides line up with TRBD2. CDR3 protein: CASERGYNEQFF. CDR3 DNA: TGTGCCTCCGAGCGGGGCTACAATGAGCAGTTCTTC.